This paragraph reports one T cell receptor beta chain. Its antigen is unknown. The sample comes from a study of PD-L1 blockade in urothelial cancer. Study overall: About 90% of the 29 patients were males with bladder-origin urothelial cancer. Study-wide results and caveats: At 3 weeks on treatment, tumor-associated clones expanded more with durable benefit. Below-median pretreatment blood TCR clonality was a predictor of better survival.

Germline trimming cut 6 bases from V and 6 bases from J; bases unmatched to any gene: 6. The CDR3 contains 13 residues. The germline CDR1 and CDR2 sequences are SQVTM and ANQGSEA. Time point defined: peripheral blood 6 weeks after treatment start. TCR analog templates of synthetic origin were spiked into each PCR. Sequenced by immunoSEQ multiplex PCR; TCRdb stores in-frame clones only, minus some. The top ten clones hold less than 11% of a sample with about 50,000 clones, approximately 86% of them seen once. The sample here was PBMCs, taken around atezolizumab (anti-PD-L1) treatment. This TCR derives from a man in his 60s with urothelial cancer. The rearrangement links TRBV29-1 to TRBJ1-3, with TRBD1 matching over 9 bases. CDR3 coding DNA: TGCAGCGTCGGGGGACAGGGCCCAAACACCATATATTTT. It is translated as CSVGGQGPNTIYF.